This TCR beta chain emerged from a study of Ad26.COV2.S vaccination and SARS-CoV-2 variants. Study details: Intramuscular Ad26.COV2.S at 5x10^10 or 1x10^11 viral particles. Broader study findings: The analyses of TCR breadth and depth may have understated the size of total T cell responses. Placebo recipients and vaccine recipients were similar in non-spike TCR breadth.

The method was immunoSEQ multiplex PCR; TCRdb's version includes in-frame clones alone and lacks a portion of them. The sample carries hundreds of thousands of clones, around 89% recorded once. Of note for this clone: Its antigen is as yet unknown.

Treatment denoted: around 19 received Ad26.COV2.S at low or high dose, single or two shots; roughly five received placebo; per-sample allocation not given. Sample collection was performed on day 63 after the first vaccine or placebo injection. In Boston, an adult donor aged 18-55 years took part. The TCR was taken from a person between 18 and 65 years old who received the Ad26.COV2.S COVID-19 vaccine or a placebo. The sample was peripheral blood, taken in a trial of Ad26.COV2.S vaccine versus placebo.

CDR3 residues: CAWSGHGGGNQPQHF. CDR3 DNA sequence: TGTGCCTGGAGCGGTCATGGGGGGGGCAATCAGCCCCAGCATTTT. This chain joins TRBV30 and TRBJ1-5; weak D call: TRBD1 (5 bases). The V end lost 3 bases, the J end lost 2 bases, and 14 bases lay between the germline ends. This CDR3 has 15 residues. Germline loops: CDR1 GTSNPN, CDR2 SVGIG (reference sequence).